The entry below gives a single T cell receptor (beta chain) sequence along with its context. This record belongs to a study of blood T cell repertoires in COVID-19. For the study at large: Whether acute or convalescent, the COVID-19 samples came from the United States, Italy and Spain. PBMCs, B-cell-depleted T cells, or T cells were the source of the cDNA or gDNA that made up the material.

Per the original methods: From reference gene primer amplification, estimates of nucleated cell counts were derived. TCRdb keeps only in-frame clones here, not all; method: immunoSEQ multiplex PCR. V, J and clone size reflect that table, while D and trimming were determined from the DNA. The sample consists of about 150,000 clones, around 80% of them appearing once. The ends were cut back, 1 base at V and 2 bases at J, with 6 bases in the middle. Germline V lookup: CDR1 SGDLS, CDR2 YYNGEE. CDR3 length: 13 amino acids. This TCR was recovered from a woman between 50 and 59 years old with acute or convalescent COVID-19. The specimen sequenced was peripheral blood. The chain couples TRBV9 to TRBJ1-2; no reliable D call. The CDR3 reads CASSVTVNYGYTF. In nucleotides, the CDR3 is TGTGCCAGCAGCGTAACAGTGAACTATGGCTACACCTTC.